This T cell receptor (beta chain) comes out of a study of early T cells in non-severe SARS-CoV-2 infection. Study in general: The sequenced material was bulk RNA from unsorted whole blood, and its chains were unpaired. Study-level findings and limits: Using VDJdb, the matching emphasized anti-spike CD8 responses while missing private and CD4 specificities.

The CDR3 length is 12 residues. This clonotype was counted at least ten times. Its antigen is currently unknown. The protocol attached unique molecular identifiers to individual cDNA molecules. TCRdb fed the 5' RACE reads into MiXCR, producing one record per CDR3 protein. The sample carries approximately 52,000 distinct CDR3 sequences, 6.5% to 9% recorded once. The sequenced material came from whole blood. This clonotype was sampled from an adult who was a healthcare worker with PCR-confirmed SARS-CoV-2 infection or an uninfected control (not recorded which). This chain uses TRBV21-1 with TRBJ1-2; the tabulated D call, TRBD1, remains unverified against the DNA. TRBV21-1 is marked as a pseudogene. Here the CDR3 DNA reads TGTGCCAGCGGTATGACCCGGCTTGGCTACACCTTC. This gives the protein CASGMTRLGYTF.